The T cell receptor beta chain described here comes from a study of Ad26.COV2.S vaccination and SARS-CoV-2 variants. Study conclusions and caveats: Total T cell responses, in the TCR breadth and depth analyses, may have been underestimated.

To note about this clone: Its antigen is unknown.

The V segment lost 5 bases and the J segment 2 bases; nucleotides outside the gene matches: 4. Looked up from germline, CDR1 is SGHTA and CDR2 is FQGNSA. CDR3 length equals 15 residues. Treatment reported: some 20 received Ad26.COV2.S at low or high dose, single or two shots; five or six received placebo; per-sample allocation not given. Repertoires come from day 63 after the first vaccine or placebo injection. Participants' vaccine, an Ad26 vector, delivered Wuhan-strain SARS-CoV-2 spike. The method was immunoSEQ multiplex PCR; TCRdb's version includes in-frame clones alone and lacks a portion of them. The sample yields 350,000 to 450,000 clones, roughly 80% seen once.

The chain uses TRBV7-2 and TRBJ2-1; 9 positions agree with TRBD2. This clonotype was sampled from a person aged 18-60 years who received the Ad26.COV2.S COVID-19 vaccine or a placebo. This specimen was peripheral blood, taken in a trial of Ad26.COV2.S vaccine versus placebo. CDR3 sequence reads: CASSRLAGTYNEQFF. The DNA for the CDR3 is TGTGCCAGCAGCCGTCTAGCGGGGACCTACAATGAGCAGTTCTTC.